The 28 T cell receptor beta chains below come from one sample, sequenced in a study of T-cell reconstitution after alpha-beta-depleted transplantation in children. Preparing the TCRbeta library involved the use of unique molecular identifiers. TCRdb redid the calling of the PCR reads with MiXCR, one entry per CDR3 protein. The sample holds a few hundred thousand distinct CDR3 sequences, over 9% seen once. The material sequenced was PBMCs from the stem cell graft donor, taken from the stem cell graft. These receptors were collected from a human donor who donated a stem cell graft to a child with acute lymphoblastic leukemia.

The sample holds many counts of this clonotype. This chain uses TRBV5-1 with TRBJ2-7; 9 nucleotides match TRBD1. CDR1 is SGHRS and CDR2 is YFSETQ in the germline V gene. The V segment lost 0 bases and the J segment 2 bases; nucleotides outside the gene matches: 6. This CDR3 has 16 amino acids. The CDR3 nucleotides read TGCGCCAGCAGCTTGGCAACCGGGACAGGGACCTACGAGCAGTACTTC. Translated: CASSLATGTGTYEQYF.

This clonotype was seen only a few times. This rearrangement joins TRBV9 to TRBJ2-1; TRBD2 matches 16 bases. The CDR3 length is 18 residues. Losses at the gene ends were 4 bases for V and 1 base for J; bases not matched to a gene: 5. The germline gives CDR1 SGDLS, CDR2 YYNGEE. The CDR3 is CASSPGTSGRGSYNEQFF. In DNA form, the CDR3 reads TGTGCCAGCAGCCCGGGGACTAGCGGGAGGGGGTCCTACAATGAGCAGTTCTTC.

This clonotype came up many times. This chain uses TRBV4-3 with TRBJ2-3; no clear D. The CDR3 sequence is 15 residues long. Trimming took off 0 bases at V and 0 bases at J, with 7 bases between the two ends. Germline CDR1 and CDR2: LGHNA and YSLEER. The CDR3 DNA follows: TGCGCCAGCAGCCAAGATAGGCATAGCACAGATACGCAGTATTTT. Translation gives CASSQDRHSTDTQYF.

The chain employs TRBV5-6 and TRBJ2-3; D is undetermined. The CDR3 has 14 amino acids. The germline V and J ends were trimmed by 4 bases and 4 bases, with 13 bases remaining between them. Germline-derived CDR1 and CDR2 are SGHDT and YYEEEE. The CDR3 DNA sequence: TGTGCCAGCAGCGACCGGTTTCGCCCAGATACGCAGTATTTT. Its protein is CASSDRFRPDTQYF. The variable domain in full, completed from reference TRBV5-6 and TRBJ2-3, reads DAGVTQSPTHLIKTRGQQVTLRCSPKSGHDTVSWYQQALGQGPQFIFQYYEEEERQRGNFPDRFSGHQFPNYSSELNVNALLLGDSALYLCASSDRFRPDTQYFGPGTRLTVL.

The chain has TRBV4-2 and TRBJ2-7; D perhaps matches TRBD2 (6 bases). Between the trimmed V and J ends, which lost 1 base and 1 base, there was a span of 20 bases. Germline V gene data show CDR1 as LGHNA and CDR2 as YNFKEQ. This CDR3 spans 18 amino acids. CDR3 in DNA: TGTGCCAGCAGCCAAGGGTCTCTAGGGCTAGCGTCTTCCTACGAGCAGTACTTC. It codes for CASSQGSLGLASSYEQYF.

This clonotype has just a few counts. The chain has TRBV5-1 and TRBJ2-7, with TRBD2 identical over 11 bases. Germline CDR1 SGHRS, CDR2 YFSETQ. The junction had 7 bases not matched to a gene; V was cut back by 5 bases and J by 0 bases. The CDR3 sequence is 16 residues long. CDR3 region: CASRGPTSGSSYEQYF. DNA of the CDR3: TGCGCCAGCAGGGGTCCCACTAGCGGGAGCTCCTACGAGCAGTACTTC.

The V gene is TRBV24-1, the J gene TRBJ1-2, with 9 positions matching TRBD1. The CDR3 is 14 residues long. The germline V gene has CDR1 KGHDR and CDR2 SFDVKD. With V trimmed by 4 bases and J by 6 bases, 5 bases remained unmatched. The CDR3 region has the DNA TGTGCCACCAGTGAAACCGGGACAGGGCATGGCTACACCTTC. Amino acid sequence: CATSETGTGHGYTF.

CDR3 loop: CASSHHSRGSYEQYF. The CDR3 DNA reads TGTGCCAGCAGCCATCATTCTAGGGGGTCCTACGAGCAGTACTTC. This chain connects TRBV7-8 to TRBJ2-7; D is perhaps TRBD1 (6 bases). The CDR3 covers 15 residues. V was clipped by 5 bases and J by 1 base, with 15 bases between them. Germline lookup yields CDR1 SGHVS and CDR2 FQNEAQ.

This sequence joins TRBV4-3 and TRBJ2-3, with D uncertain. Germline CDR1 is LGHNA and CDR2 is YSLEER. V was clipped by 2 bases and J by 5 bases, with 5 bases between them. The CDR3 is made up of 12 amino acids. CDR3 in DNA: TGCGCCAGCAGCCAACGGCGAGATACGCAGTATTTT. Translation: CASSQRRDTQYF.

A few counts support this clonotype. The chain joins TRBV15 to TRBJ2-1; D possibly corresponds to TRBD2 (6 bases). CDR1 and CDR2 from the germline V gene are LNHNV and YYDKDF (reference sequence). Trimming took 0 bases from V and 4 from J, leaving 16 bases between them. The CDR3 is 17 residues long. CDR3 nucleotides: TGTGCCACCAGCAGAGACTCGCGGGGCTCGATATACAATGAGCAGTTCTTC. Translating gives CATSRDSRGSIYNEQFF.

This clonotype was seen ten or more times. The CDR3 coding sequence is TGCGCCAGCAGCCAAGCTGGCTACAACACAGATACGCAGTATTTT. This sequence encodes CASSQAGYNTDTQYF. The chain uses TRBV4-3 and TRBJ2-3, with D hard to call. V was pared by 1 base and J by 2 bases, with 10 bases between. The CDR3 has 15 amino acids. Looked up from germline, CDR1 is LGHNA and CDR2 is YSLEER.

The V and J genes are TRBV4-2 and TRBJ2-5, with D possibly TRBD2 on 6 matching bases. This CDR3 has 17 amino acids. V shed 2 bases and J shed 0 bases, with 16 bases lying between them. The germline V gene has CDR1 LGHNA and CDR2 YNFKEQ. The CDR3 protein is CASSQLDGGTYQETQYF. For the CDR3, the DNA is TGTGCCAGCAGCCAACTGGATGGGGGGACGTACCAAGAGACCCAGTACTTC.

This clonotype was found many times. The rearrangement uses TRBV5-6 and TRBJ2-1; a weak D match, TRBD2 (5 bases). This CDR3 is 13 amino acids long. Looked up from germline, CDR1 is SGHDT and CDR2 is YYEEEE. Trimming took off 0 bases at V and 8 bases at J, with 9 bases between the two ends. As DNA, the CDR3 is TGTGCCAGCAGCTTGGGCGCGAGGGATGAGCAGTTCTTC. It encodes CASSLGARDEQFF.

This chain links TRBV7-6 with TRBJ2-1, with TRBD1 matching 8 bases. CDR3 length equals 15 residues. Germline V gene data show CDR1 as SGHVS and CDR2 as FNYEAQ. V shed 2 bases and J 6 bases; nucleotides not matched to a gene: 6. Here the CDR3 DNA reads TGTGCCAGCAGCTTAACCAGGACAGGGACCAATGAGCAGTTCTTC. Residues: CASSLTRTGTNEQFF.

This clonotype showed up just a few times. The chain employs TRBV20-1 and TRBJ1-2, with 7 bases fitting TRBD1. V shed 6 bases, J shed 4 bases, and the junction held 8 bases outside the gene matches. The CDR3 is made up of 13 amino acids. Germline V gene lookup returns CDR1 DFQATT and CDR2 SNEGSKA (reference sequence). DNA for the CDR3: TGCAGTGCCCGACAGGGCGAAGGCTATGGCTACACCTTC. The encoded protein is CSARQGEGYGYTF.

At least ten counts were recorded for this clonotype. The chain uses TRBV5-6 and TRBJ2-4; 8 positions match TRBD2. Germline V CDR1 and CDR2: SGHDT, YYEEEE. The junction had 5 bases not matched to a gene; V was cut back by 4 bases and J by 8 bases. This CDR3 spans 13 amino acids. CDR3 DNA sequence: TGTGCCAGCAGCCCGACGGGGGGGGACATTCAGTACTTC. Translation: CASSPTGGDIQYF.

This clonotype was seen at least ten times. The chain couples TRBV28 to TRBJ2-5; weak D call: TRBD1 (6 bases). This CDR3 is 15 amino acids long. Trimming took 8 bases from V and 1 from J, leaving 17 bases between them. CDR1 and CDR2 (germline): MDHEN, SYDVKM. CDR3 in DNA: TGTGCCAGCGGCGCGACCGACAGGCCCCAAGAGACCCAGTACTTC. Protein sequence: CASGATDRPQETQYF.

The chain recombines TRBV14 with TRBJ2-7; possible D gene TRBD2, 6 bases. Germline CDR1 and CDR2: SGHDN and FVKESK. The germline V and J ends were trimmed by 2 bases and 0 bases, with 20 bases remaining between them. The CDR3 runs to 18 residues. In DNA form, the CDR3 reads TGTGCCAGCAGCCAAAGGGATACTAGCTTCGCCGTCTCCTACGAGCAGTACTTC. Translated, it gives CASSQRDTSFAVSYEQYF.

The CDR3 coding sequence is TGCAGTGCTAAAGTAGAACTAGCGGACCCCTACGAGCAGTACTTC. Protein sequence: CSAKVELADPYEQYF. The rearrangement links TRBV20-1 to TRBJ2-7; 8 nucleotides match TRBD2. Germline CDR1 is DFQATT and CDR2 is SNEGSKA (reference sequence). There are 15 residues in the CDR3. The junction had 10 bases not matched to a gene; V was cut back by 4 bases and J by 2 bases.

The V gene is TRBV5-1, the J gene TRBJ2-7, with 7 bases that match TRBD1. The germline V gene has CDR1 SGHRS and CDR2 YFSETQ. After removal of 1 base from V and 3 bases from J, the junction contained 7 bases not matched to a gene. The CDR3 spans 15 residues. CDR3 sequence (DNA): TGCGCCAGCAGCTTGTATCCGGGACAGAACTACGAGCAGTACTTC. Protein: CASSLYPGQNYEQYF.

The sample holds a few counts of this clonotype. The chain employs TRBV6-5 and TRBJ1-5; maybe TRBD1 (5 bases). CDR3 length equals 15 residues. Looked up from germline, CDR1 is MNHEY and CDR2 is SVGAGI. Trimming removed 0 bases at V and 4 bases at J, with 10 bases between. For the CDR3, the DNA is TGTGCCAGCAGTTACTCGTATGGGGCTAATCAGCCCCAGCATTTT. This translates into CASSYSYGANQPQHF.

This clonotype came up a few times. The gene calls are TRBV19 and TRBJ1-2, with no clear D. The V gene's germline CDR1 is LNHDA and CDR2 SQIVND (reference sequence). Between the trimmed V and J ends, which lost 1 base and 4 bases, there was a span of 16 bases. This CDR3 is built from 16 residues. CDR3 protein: CASSIGWSRLLYGYTF. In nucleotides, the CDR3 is TGTGCCAGTAGTATAGGGTGGTCCAGGCTACTCTATGGCTACACCTTC.

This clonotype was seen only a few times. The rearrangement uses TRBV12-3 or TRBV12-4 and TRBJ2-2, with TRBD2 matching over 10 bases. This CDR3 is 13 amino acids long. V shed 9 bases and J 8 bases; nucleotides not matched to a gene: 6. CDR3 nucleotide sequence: TGTGCCAGTTGTGTAGCGGGAGGTGGGGAGCTGTTTTTT. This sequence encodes CASCVAGGGELFF.

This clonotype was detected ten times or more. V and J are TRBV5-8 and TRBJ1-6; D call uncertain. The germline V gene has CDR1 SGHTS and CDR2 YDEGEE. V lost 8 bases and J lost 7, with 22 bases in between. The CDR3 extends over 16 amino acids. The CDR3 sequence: CASTRRGPNGNSPLHF. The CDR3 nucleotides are TGTGCCAGTACGAGACGGGGTCCTAACGGGAATTCACCCCTCCACTTT.

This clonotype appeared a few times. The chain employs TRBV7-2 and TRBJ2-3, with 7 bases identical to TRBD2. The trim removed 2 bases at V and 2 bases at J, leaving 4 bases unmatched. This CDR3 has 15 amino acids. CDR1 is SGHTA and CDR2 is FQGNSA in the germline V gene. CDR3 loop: CASSLQRGVTDTQYF. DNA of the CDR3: TGTGCCAGCAGCTTACAGCGGGGCGTCACAGATACGCAGTATTTT.

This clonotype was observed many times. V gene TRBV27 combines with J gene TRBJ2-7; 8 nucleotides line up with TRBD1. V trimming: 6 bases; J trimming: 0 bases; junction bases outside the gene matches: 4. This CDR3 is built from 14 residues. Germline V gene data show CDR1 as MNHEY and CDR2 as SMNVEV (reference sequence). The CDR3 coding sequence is TGTGCCAGCAGCGAAGGACAGGGCTCCTACGAGCAGTACTTC. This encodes CASSEGQGSYEQYF.

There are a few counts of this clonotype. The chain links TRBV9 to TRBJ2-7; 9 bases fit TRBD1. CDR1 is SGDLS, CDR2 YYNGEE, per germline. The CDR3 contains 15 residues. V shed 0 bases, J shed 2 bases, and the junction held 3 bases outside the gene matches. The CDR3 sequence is CASSVGDRETYEQYF. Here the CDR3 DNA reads TGTGCCAGCAGCGTAGGGGACAGGGAAACCTACGAGCAGTACTTC.

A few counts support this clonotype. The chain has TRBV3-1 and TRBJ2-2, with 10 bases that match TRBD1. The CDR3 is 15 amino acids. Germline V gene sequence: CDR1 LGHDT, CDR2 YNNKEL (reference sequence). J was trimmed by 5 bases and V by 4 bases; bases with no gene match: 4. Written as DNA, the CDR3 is TGTGCCAGCAGCCCGACAGGGGGCTATACCGGGGAGCTGTTTTTT. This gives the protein CASSPTGGYTGELFF.